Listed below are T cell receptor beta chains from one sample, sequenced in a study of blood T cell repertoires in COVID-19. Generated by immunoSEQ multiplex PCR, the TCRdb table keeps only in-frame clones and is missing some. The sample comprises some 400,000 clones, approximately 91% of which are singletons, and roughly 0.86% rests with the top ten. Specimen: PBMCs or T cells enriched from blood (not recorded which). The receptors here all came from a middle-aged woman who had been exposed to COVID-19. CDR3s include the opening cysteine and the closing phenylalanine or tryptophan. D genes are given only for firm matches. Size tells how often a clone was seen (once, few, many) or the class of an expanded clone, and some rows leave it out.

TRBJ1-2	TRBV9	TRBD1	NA	CASSVATGGITYYGYTF	TGTGCCAGCAGCGTAGCCACAGGGGGTATAACCTACTATGGCTACACCTTC
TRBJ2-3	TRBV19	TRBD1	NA	CASSILGQGVDTQYF	TGTGCCAGTAGTATACTGGGACAGGGTGTAGATACGCAGTATTTT
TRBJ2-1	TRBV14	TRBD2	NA	CASSQVAGGDEQFF	TGTGCCAGCAGCCAAGTGGCGGGAGGCGATGAGCAGTTCTTC
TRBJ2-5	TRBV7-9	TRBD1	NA	CASSFGDRSQETQYF	TGTGCCAGCAGCTTCGGGGACAGAAGTCAAGAGACCCAGTACTTC
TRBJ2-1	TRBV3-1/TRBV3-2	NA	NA	CASSQFGGALDEQFF	TGTGCCAGCAGCCAGTTTGGGGGGGCCTTGGATGAGCAGTTCTTC
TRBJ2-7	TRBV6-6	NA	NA	CASSRQTVRSYEQYF	TGTGCCAGCAGTCGCCAGACAGTGCGATCCTACGAGCAGTACTTC
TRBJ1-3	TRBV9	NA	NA	CASSATPGFGNTIYF	TGTGCCAGCAGCGCTACCCCGGGGTTTGGAAACACCATATATTTT
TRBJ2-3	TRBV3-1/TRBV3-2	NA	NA	CASSLSRTDTQYF	TGTGCCAGCAGCCTTTCTAGAACAGATACGCAGTATTTT
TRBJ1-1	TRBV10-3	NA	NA	CAISESGGDTEAFF	TGTGCCATCAGTGAGTCGGGCGGGGACACTGAAGCTTTCTTT
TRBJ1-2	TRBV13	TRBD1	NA	CASSLGVGGTYGYTF	TGTGCCAGCAGCTTAGGAGTAGGGGGCACCTATGGCTACACCTTC
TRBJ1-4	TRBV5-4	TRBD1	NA	CASSPTGGKNEKLFF	TGTGCCAGCAGCCCGACAGGGGGCAAGAATGAAAAACTGTTTTTT
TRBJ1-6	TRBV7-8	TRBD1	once	CASSPRDRGKNSPLHF	TGTGCCAGCAGCCCACGGGACAGGGGGAAAAATTCACCCCTCCACTTT
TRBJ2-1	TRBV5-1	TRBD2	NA	CASSFDMALAGGTYEQFF	TGCGCCAGCAGCTTTGATATGGCGCTAGCGGGGGGGACATATGAGCAGTTCTTC
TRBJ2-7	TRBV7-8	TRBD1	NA	CASSLDGTGEYEQYF	TGTGCCAGCAGCTTAGATGGGACAGGGGAATACGAGCAGTACTTC
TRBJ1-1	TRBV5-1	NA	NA	CASSLPGLRTEAFF	TGCGCCAGCAGTCTACCGGGACTCAGAACTGAAGCTTTCTTT
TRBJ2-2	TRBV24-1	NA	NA	CATSDSQGRDTGELFF	TGTGCCACCAGTGATTCGCAGGGTAGGGACACCGGGGAGCTGTTTTTT
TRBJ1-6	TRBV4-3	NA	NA	CASSQDEGGRNSPLHF	TGCGCCAGCAGCCAAGATGAGGGGGGGAGAAATTCACCCCTCCACTTT
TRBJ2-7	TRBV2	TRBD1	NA	CASRAGGYEQYF	TGTGCCAGCAGAGCAGGGGGTTACGAGCAGTACTTC
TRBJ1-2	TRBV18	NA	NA	CASSPTGGRVHGYTF	TGTGCCAGCTCACCAACCGGTGGCAGGGTACATGGCTACACCTTC
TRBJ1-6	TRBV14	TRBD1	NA	CASSQDRTGGNSPLHF	TGTGCCAGCAGCCAAGATAGGACAGGGGGGAATTCACCCCTCCACTTT
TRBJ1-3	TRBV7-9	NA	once	CASSFEGGSGNTIYF	TGTGCCAGCAGCTTCGAAGGGGGTAGTGGAAACACCATATATTTT
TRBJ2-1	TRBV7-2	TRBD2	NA	CASSTGGAGGYNEQFF	TGTGCCAGCAGCACGGGAGGCGCGGGGGGCTACAATGAGCAGTTCTTC
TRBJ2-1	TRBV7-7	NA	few	CASSLLVGSSYNEQFF	TGTGCTAGCAGCTTACTAGTCGGTTCTTCCTACAATGAGCAGTTCTTC
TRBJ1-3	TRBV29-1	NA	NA	CSAFSSGNTIYF	TGCAGCGCCTTTTCCTCTGGAAACACCATATATTTT
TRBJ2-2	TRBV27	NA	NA	CASSLYRVTGELFF	TGTGCCAGCAGTTTATACAGGGTAACCGGGGAGCTGTTTTTT
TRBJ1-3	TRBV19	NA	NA	CASSWSDHSGNTIYF	TGTGCCAGTAGTTGGTCAGATCACTCTGGAAACACCATATATTTT
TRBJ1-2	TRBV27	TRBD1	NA	CASSLSVRPDRGNYGYTF	TGTGCCAGCAGTTTATCGGTTCGGCCAGACAGGGGTAACTATGGCTACACCTTC
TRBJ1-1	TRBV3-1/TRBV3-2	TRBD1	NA	CASSQPHSDRGKGNTEAFF	TGTGCCAGCAGCCAACCCCATTCGGACAGGGGGAAAGGGAACACTGAAGCTTTCTTT
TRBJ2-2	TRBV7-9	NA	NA	CASSTTSTGELFF	TGTGCCAGCAGCACAACTAGCACCGGGGAGCTGTTTTTT